Below are 30 T cell receptor beta chains sequenced from a single sample in a study of T cells in Graves' hyperthyroidism and ophthalmopathy. Amplified TCR beta CDR3 regions derived from RNA transcripts. Researchers ran a first-round RT-PCR on the TCR CDR3 using the HTBI primer set. One entry per CDR3 protein, called by TCRdb with MiXCR from the multiplex PCR reads. Here the sample spans 250,000 or so distinct CDR3 sequences, about 14% being singletons. What was sequenced was blood. These receptors originate from a woman aged 40 to 55 with Graves' hyperthyroidism that later progressed to Graves' ophthalmopathy.

In this sample, this clonotype turned up many times. This sequence joins TRBV2 and TRBJ2-1; TRBD2 might be the D (5 bases). CDR1 and CDR2 (germline): SNHLY, FYNNEI. V shed 6 bases and J shed 7 bases, with 19 bases lying between them. The CDR3 runs 15 residues. Written as DNA, the CDR3 is TGTGCCAGCAGCGAATCGGCTCCTCCGGGGAATGAGCAGTTCTTC. The encoded protein is CASSESAPPGNEQFF.

This clonotype was seen repeatedly, ten times or more. The chain uses TRBV2 and TRBJ1-5, with 7 bases that match TRBD1. This CDR3 comprises 14 residues. Per germline, CDR1 SNHLY and CDR2 FYNNEI. V gave up 4 bases and J gave up 3 bases; unmatched junction bases: 3. This CDR3 reads CASSGQGPNQPQHF. DNA for the CDR3: TGTGCCAGCAGTGGACAGGGTCCCAATCAGCCCCAGCATTTT.

There are many counts of this clonotype. J is TRBJ2-5 and V is TRBV28; 9 bases are shared with TRBD1. Germline trimming cut 5 bases from V and 9 bases from J; bases unmatched to any gene: 19. CDR3 length equals 17 residues. Germline CDR1 and CDR2: MDHEN and SYDVKM. The CDR3 nucleotides are TGTGCCAGCAGTAAACTCCTCCGGACAGGGGACCCAAGGCCCCAGTACTTC. This sequence encodes CASSKLLRTGDPRPQYF.

This clonotype has ten or more counts. This chain connects TRBV20-1 to TRBJ1-1; the D is unclear. Germline V gene data show CDR1 as DFQATT and CDR2 as SNEGSKA (reference sequence). The CDR3 spans 13 residues. Deletions cut 5 bases from V and 0 bases from J, with 10 bases between. The CDR3 DNA reads TGCAGTGCTTCGGGCTTTATGAACACTGAAGCTTTCTTT. Protein sequence: CSASGFMNTEAFF.

This clonotype showed up just a few times. This may be a read error, as it is one base from a much larger clone. This sequence joins TRBV4-1 and TRBJ2-5; D not resolved. The V gene's germline CDR1 is MGHRA and CDR2 YSYEKL. The CDR3 is 15 residues long. The CDR3 region is CTSSRTSTELETQYF. The CDR3 DNA reads as TGCACCAGCAGCCGGACCTCTACGGAGTTGGAGACCCAGTACTTC.

This sequence joins TRBV28 and TRBJ1-2, with D perhaps matching TRBD1 (6 bases). V was shortened by 0 bases and J by 5 bases, with 10 bases between the two germline ends. The germline V gene has CDR1 MDHEN and CDR2 SYDVKM. This CDR3 is built from 14 residues. This chain's CDR3 is CASSLWGAGYGYTF. CDR3 DNA: TGTGCCAGCAGTTTATGGGGGGCGGGGTATGGCTACACCTTC.

There are many counts of this clonotype. The chain links TRBV30 to TRBJ1-5; D uncertain. The germline V and J ends were trimmed by 4 bases and 1 base, with 8 bases remaining between them. The CDR3 consists of 13 residues. The germline CDR1 and CDR2 sequences are GTSNPN and SVGIG (reference sequence). The CDR3 sequence is CAWTSGSNQPQHF. The DNA of the CDR3 is TGTGCCTGGACCAGCGGGAGCAATCAGCCCCAGCATTTT.

Ten or more counts support this clonotype. This chain links TRBV5-1 with TRBJ2-7; D call uncertain. Trimming shortened V by 4 bases and J by 0 bases, and 8 bases separated the two germline ends. Per germline, CDR1 SGHRS and CDR2 YFSETQ. CDR3 size: 13 residues. In DNA form, the CDR3 reads TGCGCCAGCAGCGTGGGCACCTCCTACGAGCAGTACTTC. Its protein product is CASSVGTSYEQYF.

The chain is built from TRBV11-2 and TRBJ2-7; TRBD2 agrees at 13 bases. V trimming: 1 base; J trimming: 6 bases; junction bases outside the gene matches: 3. Germline values: CDR1 SGHAT, CDR2 FQNNGV. This CDR3 comprises 15 residues. The CDR3 spells CASSLVTSGRVEQYF. In DNA form, the CDR3 reads TGTGCCAGCAGCTTAGTCACTAGCGGGAGGGTCGAGCAGTACTTC.

This clonotype was seen a few times. A much bigger clone sits one base away, suggesting this may be a read error. The chain employs TRBV20-1 and TRBJ1-4; a weak D match, TRBD1 (6 bases). The germline V and J ends were trimmed by 7 bases and 5 bases, with 17 bases remaining between them. The CDR3 sequence is 14 residues long. Germline CDR1 is DFQATT and CDR2 is SNEGSKA (reference sequence). The CDR3 coding sequence is TGCAGTGAGGCAAGAACAGGGTTCAATGAAAAACTGTTTTTT. The encoded protein is CSEARTGFNEKLFF.

The gene calls are TRBV9 and TRBJ2-1; TRBD2 matches at 8 bases. CDR3 size: 17 residues. CDR1 SGDLS and CDR2 YYNGEE come from the germline V gene. Trimming removed 4 bases from V and 10 bases from J; junction bases left unmatched: 19. The CDR3 here is CASSSLPPPGLGGEQFF. DNA of the CDR3: TGTGCCAGCAGCTCCCTCCCTCCACCGGGACTAGGCGGGGAGCAGTTCTTC.

This clonotype was seen ten or more times. This chain links TRBV28 with TRBJ2-7; TRBD2 agrees at 7 bases. The V gene's germline CDR1 is MDHEN and CDR2 SYDVKM. Trimming cost V 7 bases and J 1 base; bases outside gene matches: 13. This CDR3 contains 16 residues. The CDR3 is CASTPPRTSESYEQYF. In nucleotides, the CDR3 is TGTGCCAGCACCCCTCCCCGGACTAGTGAATCCTACGAGCAGTACTTC.

A note on this clonotype: A read error may explain this, as a much larger clone is one base away. V gene TRBV6-4 combines with J gene TRBJ1-5; no definite D call. Germline V gene lookup returns CDR1 MRHNA and CDR2 SNTAGT. The CDR3 consists of 14 residues. Trimming stripped 5 bases from V and 11 bases from J, with 19 bases between. This CDR3 is CASSYERTATTQHF. In DNA, the CDR3 is TGTGCCAGCAGTTACGAACGGACGGCCACGACCCAGCATTTT.

This clonotype was counted many times. J is TRBJ1-5 and V is TRBV28, with D possibly TRBD1 on 6 matching bases. The CDR3 runs to 13 residues. Trimming shortened V by 6 bases and J by 5 bases, and 11 bases separated the two germline ends. Germline V CDR1 and CDR2: MDHEN, SYDVKM. CDR3 sequence: CASRTQGYQPQHF. CDR3 bases: TGTGCCAGCAGAACCCAGGGGTATCAGCCCCAGCATTTT.

This clonotype was picked up many times. V usage is TRBV4-1 and J usage is TRBJ2-2; D is ambiguous. V was cut by 0 bases and J by 9 bases, with 17 bases left in between. The CDR3 is made up of 16 amino acids. CDR1 and CDR2 from the germline V gene are MGHRA and YSYEKL. The CDR3 DNA follows: TGCGCCAGCAGCCAAGATGTGGCGAACGGAGTGAGGGAGCTGTTTTTT. Translated, it gives CASSQDVANGVRELFF.

CDR3 region: CASSSGQTYNEQFF. DNA of the CDR3: TGTGCCAGCAGTTCAGGACAGACCTACAATGAGCAGTTCTTC. The V gene is TRBV6-1, the J gene TRBJ2-1; the D gene is possibly TRBD1 (6 bases). V lost 5 bases to trimming and J lost 2 bases, with 10 bases between them. Germline assignment: CDR1 MNHNS and CDR2 SASEGT. The CDR3 sequence is 14 residues long.

In this sample, this clonotype turned up many times. The gene calls are TRBV28 and TRBJ2-2; D possibly corresponds to TRBD1 (6 bases). Between the trimmed V and J ends, which lost 2 bases and 6 bases, there was a span of 10 bases. Germline lookup yields CDR1 MDHEN and CDR2 SYDVKM. The CDR3 is 14 residues long. In DNA, the CDR3 is TGTGCCAGCAGTTTAGTTGCAGGGGCCGGGGAGCTGTTTTTT. Translated: CASSLVAGAGELFF.

This clonotype was seen at least ten times. The chain is built from TRBV11-2 and TRBJ1-2, with 7 bases lining up with TRBD1. V dropped 5 bases and J dropped 8; count of bases not matched to a gene: 8. Looked up from germline, CDR1 is SGHAT and CDR2 is FQNNGV. CDR3 length: 13 residues. CDR3 region: CASSDTGAWGYTF. As DNA, the CDR3 is TGTGCCAGCAGCGATACAGGGGCTTGGGGCTACACCTTC. Drawing the rest from reference TRBV11-2 and TRBJ1-2, the complete variable domain is EAGVAQSPRYKIIEKRQSVAFWCNPISGHATLYWYQQILGQGPKLLIQFQNNGVVDDSQLPKDRFSAERLKGVDSTLKIQPAKLEDSAVYLCASSDTGAWGYTFGSGTRLTVV.

A few counts support this clonotype. The chain is built from TRBV9 and TRBJ2-2; 7 bases are a match to TRBD2. V shed 0 bases, J shed 1 base, and the junction held 3 bases outside the gene matches. The CDR3 spans 16 residues. The germline CDR1 and CDR2 sequences are SGDLS and YYNGEE. The CDR3 is CASSVGGTKNTGELFF. The CDR3, as DNA: TGTGCCAGCAGCGTAGGAGGGACTAAGAACACCGGGGAGCTGTTTTTT.

This clonotype was seen at least ten times. This chain uses TRBV29-1 with TRBJ2-2, with D possibly TRBD2 on 6 matching bases. Germline V lookup: CDR1 SQVTM, CDR2 ANQGSEA. This CDR3 comprises 15 residues. The V end was cut by 3 bases, the J end by 2 bases, with 13 bases between. CDR3 DNA: TGCAGCGTTGATGGGGACGGGAGTAACACCGGGGAGCTGTTTTTT. It specifies CSVDGDGSNTGELFF.

This clonotype was recorded a few times. V and J are TRBV7-9 and TRBJ1-1; 8 nucleotides line up with TRBD1. The germline CDR1 and CDR2 sequences are SEHNR and FQNEAQ (reference sequence). CDR3 length equals 15 residues. The trim removed 5 bases at V and 1 base at J, leaving 6 bases unmatched. The DNA for the CDR3 is TGTGCCAGCAGCAAACAGGGGGAGTGGAACACTGAAGCTTTCTTT. Translated: CASSKQGEWNTEAFF.

This clonotype was detected only a few times. The CDR3 region has the DNA TGTGCCAGCAGTGTAGGGAATGCGCAGTACTTC. Encoded protein: CASSVGNAQYF. The genes are TRBV2 and TRBJ2-7; no clear D gene. The CDR3 runs 11 residues. Germline CDR1 reads SNHLY; CDR2 reads FYNNEI. V dropped 4 bases and J dropped 9 bases, with 10 bases sitting between them.

This clonotype has a count of ten or more. V is TRBV6-6 and J is TRBJ2-2; TRBD2 agrees at 10 bases. The CDR3 has 18 amino acids. In germline, CDR1 is MNHNY, CDR2 SVGAGI (reference sequence). The V and J ends lost 2 bases and 7 bases, in that order; junction bases with no gene match: 13. CDR3 nucleotides: TGTGCCAGCAGTTACCGGCTAGCGGGAGTCGGGGGAAACGGGGAGCTGTTTTTT. Translating gives CASSYRLAGVGGNGELFF.

The table lists this clonotype with many counts. The chain combines TRBV5-1 with TRBJ2-3; 7 bases align to TRBD2. Unmatched junction bases numbered 9, after V lost 3 bases and J lost 2 bases. The CDR3 runs to 16 residues. The germline V gene has CDR1 SGHRS and CDR2 YFSETQ. The CDR3 spells CASSWEIAGPTDTQYF. The DNA of the CDR3 is TGCGCCAGCAGCTGGGAAATAGCGGGCCCCACAGATACGCAGTATTTT.

This clonotype was seen repeatedly, ten times or more. This chain joins TRBV28 and TRBJ2-1, with TRBD2 matching 10 bases. Germline V lookup: CDR1 MDHEN, CDR2 SYDVKM. After removal of 3 bases from V and 0 bases from J, the junction contained 14 bases not matched to a gene. The CDR3 is 20 amino acids. The CDR3 DNA sequence: TGTGCCAGCAGTTTTACCTTGGGACTAGCGCCAAACACCTCCTACAATGAGCAGTTCTTC. Residues: CASSFTLGLAPNTSYNEQFF.

A few counts support this clonotype. V and J are TRBV28 and TRBJ1-2; 8 bases line up with TRBD1. The ends lost 6 bases at V and 4 bases at J; junction bases unmatched: 4. Germline CDR1 MDHEN, CDR2 SYDVKM. The CDR3 sequence is 13 residues long. CDR3 protein: CASSPDRAYGYTF. The CDR3 DNA follows: TGTGCCAGCAGCCCGGACAGGGCCTATGGCTACACCTTC.

This clonotype was seen many times. This rearrangement joins TRBV18 to TRBJ1-1; TRBD1 matches at 10 bases. Germline V lookup: CDR1 KGHSH, CDR2 LQKENI. CDR3 length: 14 residues. The V and J ends lost 4 bases and 4 bases, in that order; junction bases with no gene match: 3. This chain's CDR3 is CASSLGTGVTEAFF. The CDR3 DNA sequence: TGTGCCAGCTCACTAGGGACAGGGGTCACTGAAGCTTTCTTT.

This clonotype was detected many times. This chain uses TRBV30 with TRBJ2-1; TRBD2 matches 12 bases. The germline gives CDR1 GTSNPN, CDR2 SVGIG (reference sequence). The ends lost 3 bases at V and 8 bases at J; junction bases unmatched: 8. There are 15 residues in the CDR3. CDR3 residues: CAWSLAGGPWYEQFF. As DNA, the CDR3 is TGTGCCTGGAGCCTAGCGGGAGGGCCTTGGTATGAGCAGTTCTTC.

There are many counts of this clonotype. The chain combines TRBV20-1 with TRBJ2-5; TRBD2 is a possible D gene (6 bases). The V gene's germline CDR1 is DFQATT and CDR2 SNEGSKA (reference sequence). The CDR3 contains 15 residues. The ends were cut back, 4 bases at V and 4 bases at J, with 19 bases in the middle. The CDR3 DNA sequence: TGCAGTGCTACACCGGGAGTGATCCCCGTAGAGACCCAGTACTTC. Encoded protein: CSATPGVIPVETQYF.

The table lists this clonotype with many counts. The V gene is TRBV3-1, the J gene TRBJ2-3, with 8 nucleotides matching TRBD2. CDR3 length: 19 amino acids. The V and J ends lost 1 base and 6 bases, in that order; junction bases with no gene match: 18. Germline assignment: CDR1 LGHDT and CDR2 YNNKEL (reference sequence). The CDR3 here is CASSQGSALAAGITDTQYF. CDR3 DNA: TGTGCCAGCAGCCAAGGGTCGGCACTAGCGGCGGGGATTACGGATACGCAGTATTTT.